The 31 T cell receptor beta chains below come from one sample, sequenced in a study of T cells in Graves' hyperthyroidism and ophthalmopathy. The CDR3 regions of TCR beta were amplified from RNA transcripts. RT-PCR in the first round (using the HTBI primer set) targeted the TCR CDR3. Each CDR3 protein is one row after TCRdb ran MiXCR on the multiplex PCR reads. The sample shows around 600,000 distinct CDR3 sequences, just under 45% of them seen only once. The sample comprised peripheral blood or thyroid tissue (not recorded which). The receptor source for this set is an adult man with Graves' disease, either hyperthyroidism or ophthalmopathy (not recorded which).

This clonotype has at least ten counts. V and J are TRBV7-9 and TRBJ1-1; D ambiguous. CDR3 size: 11 residues. The germline V and J ends were trimmed by 5 bases and 7 bases, with 8 bases remaining between them. Looked up from germline, CDR1 is SEHNR and CDR2 is FQNEAQ (reference sequence). CDR3 sequence: CASSRPGEAFF. The CDR3 coding sequence is TGTGCCAGCAGCCGTCCGGGTGAAGCTTTCTTT.

This clonotype came up a few times. V and J are TRBV7-9 and TRBJ2-7; D remains ambiguous. The CDR3 is 13 residues long. From germline, CDR1 is SEHNR and CDR2 FQNEAQ (reference sequence). Trimming stripped 5 bases from V and 3 bases from J, with 11 bases between. The CDR3 is CASSQVLYYEQYF. The CDR3 nucleotides read TGTGCCAGCAGCCAGGTACTCTACTACGAGCAGTACTTC. The full variable domain, rest sourced from reference TRBV7-9 and TRBJ2-7, is DTGVSQNPRHKITKRGQNVTFRCDPISEHNRLYWYRQTLGQGPEFLTYFQNEAQLEKSRLLSDRFSAERPKGSFSTLEIQRTEQGDSAMYLCASSQVLYYEQYFGPGTRLTVT.

The CDR3 loop reads CASSLPGGGDPGELFF. In nucleotides, the CDR3 is TGTGCCAGCAGCTTACCGGGCGGAGGGGATCCCGGGGAGCTGTTTTTT. This sequence joins TRBV7-2 and TRBJ1-4, with a weak D call TRBD2 (6 bases). The J call is doubtful: the DNA matches TRBJ2-2 better. Germline V CDR1 and CDR2: SGHTA, FQGNSA. This CDR3 has 16 amino acids.

In its sample, this clonotype was seen many times. The chain employs TRBV24-1 and TRBJ1-2; D remains unclear. This CDR3 is 13 amino acids long. Germline assignment: CDR1 KGHDR and CDR2 SFDVKD. Trimming took 4 bases from V and 1 from J, leaving 6 bases between them. In DNA, the CDR3 is TGTGCCACCAGTGACGGAGGTAACTATGGCTACACCTTC. Its translation: CATSDGGNYGYTF.

The CDR3 protein is CATLRGGASNQPQHF. The CDR3 DNA reads as TGTGCCACCCTCCGGGGAGGGGCGAGCAATCAGCCCCAGCATTTT. The V and J genes are TRBV6-5 and TRBJ1-5; D might be TRBD1 (5 bases). The germline CDR1 and CDR2 sequences are MNHEY and SVGAGI. The CDR3 has 15 residues. V was clipped by 10 bases and J by 1 base, with 17 bases between them.

This chain joins TRBV5-1 and TRBJ2-5; 8 bases agree with TRBD1. Losses at the gene ends were 4 bases for V and 2 bases for J; bases not matched to a gene: 10. The CDR3 runs to 16 residues. Germline CDR1 and CDR2: SGHRS and YFSETQ. The CDR3 coding sequence is TGCGCCAGCAGCAAAGGGGGTCAGGGGGCTCAAGAGACCCAGTACTTC. Translating gives CASSKGGQGAQETQYF.

The J gene is TRBJ1-1, the V gene TRBV20-1, with D unclear. The CDR3 totals 16 residues. Trimming pared 0 bases from V and 1 base from J, leaving 15 bases between. Germline V gene lookup returns CDR1 DFQATT and CDR2 SNEGSKA (reference sequence). CDR3 nucleotides: TGCAGTGCTAGAGATCTGACGTTCATTGGGAACACTGAAGCTTTCTTT. Its translation is CSARDLTFIGNTEAFF.

This clonotype was counted at least ten times. The chain uses TRBV5-1 and TRBJ1-6; TRBD1 aligns across 7 bases. V was pared by 4 bases and J by 8 bases, with 9 bases of the junction left unmatched. CDR3 size: 15 residues. The germline gives CDR1 SGHRS, CDR2 YFSETQ. CDR3 coding DNA: TGCGCCAGCAGCCTTGGGACAGACCTCGATTCACCCCTCCACTTT. Translated: CASSLGTDLDSPLHF.

This clonotype was detected ten times or more. V and J are TRBV12-3 or TRBV12-4 and TRBJ1-4, with D perhaps TRBD1 (5 bases). The CDR3 length is 13 residues. Trimming took off 1 base at V and 8 bases at J, with 8 bases between the two ends. The CDR3 reads CASSLGTHEKLFF. The CDR3 coding sequence is TGTGCCAGCAGTTTAGGGACACACGAAAAACTGTTTTTT.

The chain uses TRBV20-1 and TRBJ1-5, with 8 bases lining up with TRBD1. The J segment lost 7 bases and the V segment lost 1 base, leaving 6 bases of the junction unmatched. The CDR3 loop spans 14 amino acids. Germline V lookup: CDR1 DFQATT, CDR2 SNEGSKA (reference sequence). CDR3 loop: CSARVQGVEQPQHF. CDR3 coding DNA: TGCAGTGCTAGAGTACAGGGGGTGGAACAGCCCCAGCATTTT.

A single count supports this clonotype. This chain uses TRBV7-6 with TRBJ2-7, with 8 positions matching TRBD2. In germline, CDR1 is SGHVS, CDR2 FNYEAQ. The CDR3 is 14 amino acids. V was pared by 5 bases and J by 2 bases, with 5 bases of the junction left unmatched. CDR3 DNA sequence: TGTGCCAGCAGCCCGACGGGAGGGACCTACGAGCAGTACTTC. This sequence encodes CASSPTGGTYEQYF.

The J gene is TRBJ2-7, the V gene TRBV2; 7 positions agree with TRBD2. The ends lost 4 bases at V and 5 bases at J; junction bases unmatched: 8. The CDR3 spans 14 residues. Germline CDR1 reads SNHLY; CDR2 reads FYNNEI. The CDR3 spells CASSGREGKNEQYF. In DNA form, the CDR3 reads TGTGCCAGCAGTGGTAGGGAGGGGAAAAACGAGCAGTACTTC.

The chain is built from TRBV19 and TRBJ1-2; no reliable D call. Looked up from germline, CDR1 is LNHDA and CDR2 is SQIVND (reference sequence). Between the trimmed V and J ends, which lost 2 bases and 4 bases, there was a span of 14 bases. This CDR3 has 15 amino acids. CDR3 amino acids: CASSIRPNRGYGYTF. The DNA for the CDR3 is TGTGCCAGTAGTATAAGGCCTAACCGCGGCTATGGCTACACCTTC.

In its sample, this clonotype was seen a few times. The rearrangement joins TRBV20-1 to TRBJ1-2, with 9 nucleotides matching TRBD1. Trimming took 1 base from V and 7 from J; bases not matched to a gene: 1. Germline values: CDR1 DFQATT, CDR2 SNEGSKA (reference sequence). The CDR3 extends over 12 amino acids. CDR3 DNA: TGCAGTGCTAGAGGGACAGGGGTTGGCTACACCTTC. Its protein is CSARGTGVGYTF.

The gene calls are TRBV29-1 and TRBJ2-7; 9 positions agree with TRBD1. The V gene end was trimmed by 6 bases and the J gene end by 7 bases; junction bases not matched to a gene: 7. CDR1 and CDR2 (germline): SQVTM, ANQGSEA. This CDR3 spans 12 amino acids. For the CDR3, the DNA is TGCAGCGTCCGACAGGGGGTAGATGAGCAGTACTTC. It is translated as CSVRQGVDEQYF.

This clonotype has a count of ten or more. The V gene is TRBV15, the J gene TRBJ1-5, with D unclear. CDR1 is LNHNV and CDR2 is YYDKDF in the germline V gene (reference sequence). The CDR3 is 15 amino acids. Trimming stripped 1 base from V and 3 bases from J, with 10 bases between. The CDR3 protein is CATSRGRGVNQPQHF. The CDR3 DNA reads as TGTGCCACCAGCAGAGGACGAGGAGTCAATCAGCCCCAGCATTTT.

This clonotype was observed a few times. This chain connects TRBV24-1 to TRBJ1-2; D is uncertain. V shed 5 bases and J shed 6 bases, with 9 bases lying between them. Looked up from germline, CDR1 is KGHDR and CDR2 is SFDVKD. The CDR3 totals 12 residues. CDR3 region: CATSGGSHGYTF. DNA for the CDR3: TGTGCCACCAGTGGAGGGTCCCATGGCTACACCTTC.

J is TRBJ1-2 and V is TRBV9, with 7 bases lining up with TRBD1. CDR1 and CDR2 from the germline V gene are SGDLS and YYNGEE. This CDR3 has 13 amino acids. V lost 3 bases and J lost 5; bases outside the gene matches: 4. The CDR3 DNA is TGTGCCAGCAGCGACAGGGGAGCGTATGGCTACACCTTC. This encodes CASSDRGAYGYTF.

This clonotype was picked up a small number of times. Mismatch with germline at one junction end may stem from a read error. The chain links TRBV29-1 to TRBJ2-7, with TRBD1 as a possible D gene (5 bases). The CDR3 totals 12 residues. Germline values: CDR1 SQVTM, CDR2 ANQGSEA. For the CDR3, the DNA is TGCAGCGTTCAAGACAGACTTTACGAGCAGTACTTC. This codes for CSVQDRLYEQYF.

This clonotype has a handful of counts. V usage is TRBV3-1 and J usage is TRBJ1-3; 8 bases align to TRBD1. V shed 4 bases, J shed 3 bases, and the junction held 8 bases outside the gene matches. The CDR3 extends over 16 amino acids. Germline V lookup: CDR1 LGHDT, CDR2 YNNKEL (reference sequence). The CDR3 is CASSLNQGASGNTIYF. The CDR3 coding sequence is TGTGCCAGCAGCCTCAATCAGGGGGCTAGTGGAAACACCATATATTTT.

On this clonotype itself: The conserved closing phenylalanine or tryptophan is absent in this CDR3, likely reflecting a read error. No DNA is shown, since the ends of the CDR3 on it are uncertain; the CDR3 is the one TCRdb lists. This chain joins TRBV15 and TRBJ1-4. The CDR3 is 9 amino acids in total, end residues counted. From germline, CDR1 is LNHNV and CDR2 YYDKDF (reference sequence). The CDR3 reads CATSEGNRY.

Many counts were recorded for this clonotype. The V call is TRBV10-3, the J call TRBJ1-2; perhaps TRBD1 as D (6 bases). V was clipped by 3 bases and J by 1 base, with 15 bases between them. The CDR3 runs 16 residues. Germline V gene sequence: CDR1 ENHRY, CDR2 SYGVKD. The CDR3 nucleotides are TGTGCCATCAGTGAACCTACAGGGTCCCATAACTATGGCTACACCTTC. It translates to CAISEPTGSHNYGYTF.

The rearrangement joins TRBV20-1 to TRBJ2-5, with 9 bases lining up with TRBD1. The length of the CDR3 is 14 residues. The germline gives CDR1 DFQATT, CDR2 SNEGSKA (reference sequence). Trimming at V came to 5 bases and at J to 5 bases, leaving 9 bases not matched to a gene. For the CDR3, the DNA is TGCAGTGCTGCTCAGGGACAGGGAACGGAGACCCAGTACTTC. It is translated as CSAAQGQGTETQYF.

Only a few counts were recorded for this clonotype. Possible read error: a much larger clone is one base away. The chain uses TRBV20-1 and TRBJ1-4; 9 bases are a match to TRBD1. Germline lookup yields CDR1 DFQATT and CDR2 SNEGSKA (reference sequence). The CDR3 is 13 amino acids. The CDR3 nucleotides read TGCAATGCTAACAGGGGGCGGGGTGAAAAACTGTTTTTT. It translates to CNANRGRGEKLFF.

As concerns this clonotype: This clone may be a read error of a much larger clone one base away. It is likely a read error, because the conserved phenylalanine at the end of the CDR3 is missing. This chain uses TRBV29-1 with TRBJ1-1; D unresolved. Trimming pared 6 bases from V and 1 base from J, leaving 3 bases between. The CDR3 is 10 residues long. The V gene's germline CDR1 is SQVTM and CDR2 ANQGSEA. CDR3 coding DNA: TGCAGCGTGACGAACACTGAAGCTTTCCTT. Its translation is CSVTNTEAFL.

This clonotype showed up many times. This chain joins TRBV7-2 and TRBJ2-5; D gene ambiguous. The V gene's germline CDR1 is SGHTA and CDR2 FQGNSA. Trimming took off 0 bases at V and 7 bases at J, with 6 bases between the two ends. This CDR3 comprises 12 residues. CDR3 amino acids: CASSLARRTQYF. In DNA form, the CDR3 reads TGTGCCAGCAGCTTAGCGCGGAGGACCCAGTACTTC.

V usage is TRBV5-1 and J usage is TRBJ1-6; 10 nucleotides align to TRBD1. The V gene end was trimmed by 4 bases and the J gene end by 10 bases; junction bases not matched to a gene: 11. Germline-derived CDR1 and CDR2 are SGHRS and YFSETQ. CDR3 length equals 16 residues. The CDR3 reads CASSPAGTGAGSPLHF. The CDR3 DNA reads as TGCGCCAGCAGCCCCGCCGGGACAGGGGCTGGGTCACCCCTCCACTTT.

The V call is TRBV20-1, the J call TRBJ2-7, with D tentatively TRBD2 (5 bases). With the DNA end fitting TRBJ2-5 better, the J assignment may be wrong. From germline, CDR1 is DFQATT and CDR2 SNEGSKA (reference sequence). The CDR3 spans 14 residues. The CDR3 protein is CSARGRAIQETQYF. In nucleotides, the CDR3 is TGCAGTGCTAGAGGGCGGGCCATACAAGAGACCCAGTACTTC.

There are many counts of this clonotype. The chain carries TRBV29-1 and TRBJ1-1, with D unresolved. Germline V lookup: CDR1 SQVTM, CDR2 ANQGSEA. CDR3 length: 13 amino acids. Trimming removed 4 bases at V and 0 bases at J, with 9 bases between. The DNA for the CDR3 is TGCAGCGTTGTGAGACAACTGAACACTGAAGCTTTCTTT. Protein product: CSVVRQLNTEAFF.

This clonotype was seen only once. A read error may explain this, as a much larger clone is one base away. This sequence joins TRBV7-2 and TRBJ1-2; 7 bases are shared with TRBD1. In germline, CDR1 is SGHTA, CDR2 FQGNSA. V shed 5 bases and J 4 bases; nucleotides not matched to a gene: 13. The CDR3 loop spans 16 amino acids. CDR3 sequence: CASSQVDRQLVYGYTF. CDR3 nucleotide sequence: TGTGCCAGCAGCCAAGTGGACAGGCAGCTAGTCTATGGCTACACCTTC.

This clonotype was recorded at least ten times. The rearrangement links TRBV9 to TRBJ2-5; either TRBD1 or TRBD2 may supply D (5 bases each). Germline-derived CDR1 and CDR2 are SGDLS and YYNGEE. The CDR3 has 15 amino acids. V lost 0 bases, J lost 1 base, and 10 bases lay in between. The CDR3 region is CASSVASGTQETQYF. CDR3 nucleotides: TGTGCCAGCAGCGTAGCTTCGGGGACCCAAGAGACCCAGTACTTC.